A selection of T cell receptor beta chains follows, all from one sample in a study of T cell responses to AZD1222 COVID-19 vaccine. TCRdb's copy holds only in-frame clones and misses some; the assay was immunoSEQ multiplex PCR. The table has some 94,000 clones, 70% to 90% seen once. The specimen comprised peripheral blood, sampled on day 0 of AZD1222 vaccination. The receptors stem from an adult in good health. Each CDR3 is given with its conserved first and last residue. A clone size is listed for some rows: how often the clone was seen (once, few, many), or a class if it is expanded.

clone size,V gene,CDR3 protein
-,TRBV21-1,CASSKDRTAYNEQFF
-,TRBV7-3,CASSLAGGETQYF
-,TRBV7-2,CASSSPGGVNYGYTF
-,TRBV19,CASGLPSSGHQPQHF
once,TRBV15,CATSRDLSYGYTF
-,TRBV30,CAWSRQGGPSSPLHF
-,TRBV5-4,CASSLELHPNTGELFF
-,TRBV5-1,CASSSLTPGTGSPGANVLTF
-,TRBV6-4,CASSETLQGRAFF
-,TRBV7-2,CASSDRQGGKGYTF